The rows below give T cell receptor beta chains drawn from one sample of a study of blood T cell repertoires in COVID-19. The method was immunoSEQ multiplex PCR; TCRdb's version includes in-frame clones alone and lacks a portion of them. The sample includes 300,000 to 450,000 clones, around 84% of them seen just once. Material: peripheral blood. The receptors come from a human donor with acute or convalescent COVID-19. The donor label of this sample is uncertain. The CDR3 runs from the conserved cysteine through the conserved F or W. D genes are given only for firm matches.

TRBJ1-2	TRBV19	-	CASSSDTRIYGYTF
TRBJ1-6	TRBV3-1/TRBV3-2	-	CASSETVSSYNSPLHF
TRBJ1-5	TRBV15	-	CATSRKSGGGNQPQHF
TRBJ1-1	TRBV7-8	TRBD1	CASSVSAGTGSRAFF
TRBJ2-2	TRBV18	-	CASSPSANTGELFF
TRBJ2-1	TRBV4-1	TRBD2	CASSPTSGGPYEQFF
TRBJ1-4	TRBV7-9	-	CASSLVIGGPDEKLFF
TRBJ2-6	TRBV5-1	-	CASSLVASGANVLTF
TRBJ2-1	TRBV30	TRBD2	CAWSLGTSNNEQFF
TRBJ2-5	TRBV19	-	CASSPDRKETQYF
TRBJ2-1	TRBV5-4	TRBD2	CASSTGTRFYNEQFF
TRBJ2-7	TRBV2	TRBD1	CASSITTPGQGRQYF
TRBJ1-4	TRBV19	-	CASSSILRVKGATNEKLFF
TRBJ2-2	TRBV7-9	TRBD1	CASSLRTGGIGELFF
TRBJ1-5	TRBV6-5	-	CASTGLGSGQPQHF
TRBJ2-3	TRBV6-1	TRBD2	CASSEEGLAGEGQYF
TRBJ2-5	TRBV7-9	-	CASSLALRETQYF
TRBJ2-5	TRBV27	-	CASSLGGGSETQYF
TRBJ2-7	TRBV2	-	CASTMDSLSSYEQYF
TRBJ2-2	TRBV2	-	CASSEIGGRAGELFF
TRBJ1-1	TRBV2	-	CASVQGPRNTEAFF
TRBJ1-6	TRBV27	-	CASSPQPWASPLHF
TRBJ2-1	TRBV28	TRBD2	CASSTLAGVGNEQFF
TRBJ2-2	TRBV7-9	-	CASSLGLPELFF
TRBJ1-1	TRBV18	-	CASSSDMNTEAFF
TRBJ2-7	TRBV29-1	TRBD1	CSAGTGDYEQYF
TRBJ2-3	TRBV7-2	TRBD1	CASSLVGKGASDTQYF
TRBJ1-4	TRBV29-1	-	CSAELDRYKEKLFF
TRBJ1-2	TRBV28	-	CASSFGGAFYGYTF
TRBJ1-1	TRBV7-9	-	CASSSPTSDEAFF
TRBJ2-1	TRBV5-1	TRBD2	CASSLVTSGGSEQFF
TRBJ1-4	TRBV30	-	CAGILNEKLFF
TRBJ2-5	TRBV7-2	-	CASSLVEEETQYF
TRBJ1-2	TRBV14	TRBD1	CASSQGGTARNYGYTF
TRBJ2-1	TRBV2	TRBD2	CAGRPGLGVYEQFF
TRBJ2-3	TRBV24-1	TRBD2	CATRPSGGVSTDTQYF
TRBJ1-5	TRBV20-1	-	CSASVRGPYSNQPQHF